Following are 32 T cell receptor beta chains from one sample sequenced in a study of blood T cell repertoires in COVID-19. Produced via immunoSEQ multiplex PCR; TCRdb's table is partial and in-frame only. The sample contains roughly 40,000 clones, around 89% of which appear only once. Material: peripheral blood. All receptors derive from a human donor in a cohort sampled during active COVID-19.

In this sample, this clone turned up a few times. The rearrangement joins TRBV5-1 to TRBJ1-1; D uncertain. The length of the CDR3 is 17 residues. CDR1 is SGHRS, CDR2 YFSETQ, per germline. V was pared by 2 bases and J by 1 base, with 18 bases between. The chain's CDR3 is CASSFRVALLSNTEAFF. The CDR3 nucleotides are TGCGCCAGCAGCTTCCGGGTCGCCTTGTTATCGAACACTGAAGCTTTCTTT.

This chain links TRBV30 with TRBJ2-3; 9 bases line up with TRBD1. With 5 bases clipped from V and 0 bases from J, the junction kept 9 bases outside the gene matches. CDR3 size: 16 residues. Germline CDR1 reads GTSNPN; CDR2 reads SVGIG (reference sequence). The CDR3 coding sequence is TGTGCCTGGGGGACAGGGTTGTCAGTCAGCACAGATACGCAGTATTTT. It encodes CAWGTGLSVSTDTQYF.

This chain connects TRBV7-2 to TRBJ1-2; 7 nucleotides agree with TRBD1. CDR1 and CDR2 from the germline V gene are SGHTA and FQGNSA. Trimming at V came to 3 bases and at J to 7 bases, leaving 5 bases not matched to a gene. The CDR3 is 13 amino acids. This CDR3 is CASSFDRDAGYTF. The CDR3 DNA is TGTGCCAGCAGCTTTGACAGGGATGCTGGCTACACCTTC. Full variable domain (remainder filled in from reference TRBV7-2 and TRBJ1-2): GAGVSQSPSNKVTEKGKDVELRCDPISGHTALYWYRQSLGQGLEFLIYFQGNSAPDKSGLPSDRFSAERTGGSVSTLTIQRTQQEDSAVYLCASSFDRDAGYTFGSGTRLTVV.

The chain is built from TRBV5-4 and TRBJ1-1; tentative D call: TRBD1 (6 bases). The V gene lost 3 bases and the J gene lost 1 base, with 13 bases spanning the gap. This CDR3 spans 15 amino acids. The germline V gene encodes CDR1 SGHNT and CDR2 YYREEE (reference sequence). The CDR3 here is CASSSPGVGNTEAFF. The CDR3 nucleotides are TGTGCCAGCAGCTCGCCAGGGGTGGGGAACACTGAAGCTTTCTTT.

The rearrangement joins TRBV7-9 to TRBJ1-4; a weak D match, TRBD1 (5 bases). The CDR3 runs to 17 residues. Trimming left V 5 bases short and J 3 bases short, with 19 bases between. In germline, CDR1 is SEHNR, CDR2 FQNEAQ (reference sequence). CDR3 sequence reads: CASSPGPRGWANEKLFF. CDR3 nucleotide sequence: TGTGCCAGCAGCCCTGGGCCCCGGGGGTGGGCTAATGAAAAACTGTTTTTT.

The sample holds one count of this clone. This rearrangement joins TRBV14 to TRBJ2-3; 10 bases line up with TRBD2. Germline V gene sequence: CDR1 SGHDN, CDR2 FVKESK. Trimming removed 0 bases from V and 0 bases from J; junction bases left unmatched: 3. The CDR3 runs 17 residues. For the CDR3, the DNA is TGTGCCAGCAGCCAAGAAAAAGCGGGAGGGAGCACAGATACGCAGTATTTT. This gives the protein CASSQEKAGGSTDTQYF.

V is TRBV3-1 (or the pseudogene TRBV3-2) and J is TRBJ2-5; TRBD2 aligns across 12 bases. In germline, CDR1 is LGHDT, CDR2 YNNKEL (reference sequence). This CDR3 comprises 17 residues. Losses at the gene ends were 0 bases for V and 2 bases for J; bases not matched to a gene: 4. In DNA, the CDR3 is TGTGCCAGCAGCCAAGATTGGCTAGCGGGGGGGCAAGAGACCCAGTACTTC. Amino acids: CASSQDWLAGGQETQYF.

The CDR3 reads CASSLTGTGKGGYTF. The CDR3 DNA reads TGTGCCAGCAGCCTAACCGGGACAGGGAAGGGTGGCTACACCTTC. The gene calls are TRBV7-9 and TRBJ1-2, with 9 bases fitting TRBD1. The CDR3 runs 15 residues. Germline V CDR1 and CDR2: SEHNR, FQNEAQ (reference sequence). Trimming took 5 bases from V and 7 from J; bases not matched to a gene: 11.

The V call is TRBV3-1 (or the pseudogene TRBV3-2), the J call TRBJ1-3, with D perhaps matching TRBD1 (5 bases). Germline loops: CDR1 LGHDT, CDR2 YNNKEL (reference sequence). The CDR3 consists of 16 residues. V lost 3 bases to trimming and J lost 4 bases, with 16 bases between them. CDR3 in amino acids: CASSHTGVSRGNTIYF. The CDR3 bases are TGTGCCAGCAGCCACACAGGAGTTTCTCGGGGAAACACCATATATTTT.

V gene TRBV30 combines with J gene TRBJ2-7; tentative D call: TRBD1 (6 bases). Trimming cost V 2 bases and J 2 bases, with 13 bases left between them. The CDR3 length is 14 residues. Germline V CDR1 and CDR2: GTSNPN, SVGIG (reference sequence). The CDR3 loop is CAWSQDQGPYEQYF. The CDR3, as DNA: TGTGCCTGGAGTCAGGACCAGGGGCCCTACGAGCAGTACTTC. The complete variable domain, with remaining parts taken from reference TRBV30 and TRBJ2-7, reads SQTIHQWPATLVQPVGSPLSLECTVEGTSNPNLYWYRQAAGRGLQLLFYSVGIGQISSEVPQNLSASRPQDRQFILSSKKLLLSDSGFYLCAWSQDQGPYEQYFGPGTRLTVT.

The chain links TRBV5-1 to TRBJ2-1; 9 bases line up with TRBD2. Germline trimming cut 6 bases from V and 4 bases from J; bases unmatched to any gene: 8. This CDR3 spans 15 amino acids. CDR1 is SGHRS, CDR2 YFSETQ, per germline. Here the CDR3 DNA reads TGCGCCAGCATCCCGGGCGGGGGGGATTACAATGAGCAGTTCTTC. Its translation is CASIPGGGDYNEQFF.

The J gene is TRBJ2-3, the V gene TRBV27; the match to TRBD2 covers 8 bases. Germline V lookup: CDR1 MNHEY, CDR2 SMNVEV (reference sequence). The CDR3 is made up of 14 amino acids. V was pared by 6 bases and J by 3 bases, with 5 bases of the junction left unmatched. The CDR3 loop is CASSQGLVTDTQYF. CDR3 bases: TGTGCCAGCAGCCAGGGACTAGTTACAGATACGCAGTATTTT.

The chain has TRBV11-2 and TRBJ2-3; D may be TRBD2 (6 bases). Germline CDR1 and CDR2: SGHAT and FQNNGV. V lost 5 bases and J lost 3, with 6 bases in between. The CDR3 length is 12 residues. The CDR3 DNA is TGTGCCAGCAGCCGGGAGACAGATACGCAGTATTTT. Protein product: CASSRETDTQYF.

The chain joins TRBV3-1 (or the pseudogene TRBV3-2) to TRBJ1-6; D might be TRBD1 (5 bases). The CDR3 consists of 15 residues. Trimming removed 1 base from V and 7 bases from J, with 11 bases in between. From germline, CDR1 is LGHDT and CDR2 YNNKEL (reference sequence). The chain's CDR3 is CASSQVGQGNSPLHF. DNA for the CDR3: TGTGCCAGCAGCCAAGTTGGGCAGGGCAATTCACCCCTCCACTTT.

The chain employs TRBV18 and TRBJ2-3; 7 bases fit TRBD2. The CDR3 runs 14 residues. Trimming removed 4 bases from V and 2 bases from J; junction bases left unmatched: 3. Germline V CDR1 and CDR2: KGHSH, LQKENI. CDR3 sequence reads: CASSRSGVTDTQYF. DNA for the CDR3: TGTGCCAGCTCACGGAGCGGGGTCACAGATACGCAGTATTTT. Filled out from reference TRBV18 and TRBJ2-3, the complete variable domain reads NAGVMQNPRHLVRRRGQEARLRCSPMKGHSHVYWYRQLPEEGLKFMVYLQKENIIDESGMPKERFSAEFPKEGPSILRIQQVVRGDSAAYFCASSRSGVTDTQYFGPGTRLTVL.

This chain joins TRBV7-2 and TRBJ1-3; D gene unclear. With 1 base removed from V and 0 bases from J, the gap between germline ends came to 4 bases. Germline loops: CDR1 SGHTA, CDR2 FQGNSA. This CDR3 has 14 residues. The CDR3 loop reads CASSLGSSGNTIYF. CDR3 bases: TGTGCCAGCAGCTTAGGCAGCTCTGGAAACACCATATATTTT. The variable domain in full, completed from reference TRBV7-2 and TRBJ1-3, reads GAGVSQSPSNKVTEKGKDVELRCDPISGHTALYWYRQSLGQGLEFLIYFQGNSAPDKSGLPSDRFSAERTGGSVSTLTIQRTQQEDSAVYLCASSLGSSGNTIYFGEGSWLTVV.

This chain links TRBV5-1 with TRBJ2-7; maybe TRBD2 (6 bases). This CDR3 is 15 amino acids long. Germline CDR1 is SGHRS and CDR2 is YFSETQ. Trimming left V 0 bases short and J 1 base short, with 11 bases between. The CDR3: CASSLERVLSYEQYF. In nucleotides, the CDR3 is TGCGCCAGCAGCTTGGAGCGGGTACTATCCTACGAGCAGTACTTC.

This clone occurred once. The chain has TRBV11-2 and TRBJ1-2, with D unclear. V gave up 3 bases and J gave up 0 bases, with 5 bases separating them. The CDR3 covers 13 residues. Germline CDR1 and CDR2: SGHAT and FQNNGV. The CDR3 loop reads CASSFRANYGYTF. DNA for the CDR3: TGTGCCAGCAGCTTTCGGGCTAACTATGGCTACACCTTC.

This sequence joins TRBV19 and TRBJ2-1, with D uncertain. CDR1 and CDR2 from the germline V gene are LNHDA and SQIVND (reference sequence). Trimming removed 5 bases at V and 0 bases at J, with 11 bases between. CDR3 length equals 15 residues. In DNA, the CDR3 is TGTGCCAGTAGTCCCCCCCTGAGCTCCTACAATGAGCAGTTCTTC. Its translation: CASSPPLSSYNEQFF.

The genes are TRBV5-1 and TRBJ2-2; no definite D call. Looked up from germline, CDR1 is SGHRS and CDR2 is YFSETQ. V gave up 4 bases and J gave up 8 bases, with 6 bases separating them. The CDR3 is 11 residues long. CDR3 in DNA: TGCGCCAGCAGCGTAGTGGGGGAGCTGTTTTTT. Protein: CASSVVGELFF.

The V call is TRBV5-1, the J call TRBJ2-2; possible D gene TRBD1, 6 bases. Germline V gives CDR1 SGHRS, CDR2 YFSETQ. The V end lost 4 bases, the J end lost 3 bases, and 10 bases lay between the germline ends. The CDR3 covers 14 residues. Here the CDR3 DNA reads TGCGCCAGCAGCACTGGACAGTACACCGGGGAGCTGTTTTTT. Translating gives CASSTGQYTGELFF.

V and J are TRBV7-2 and TRBJ1-5; maybe TRBD1 (5 bases). The CDR3 totals 15 residues. Trimming shortened V by 1 base and J by 11 bases, and 18 bases separated the two germline ends. CDR1 and CDR2 (germline): SGHTA, FQGNSA. CDR3 region: CASSLGWGSVMAQHF. DNA of the CDR3: TGTGCCAGCAGCTTAGGATGGGGCAGTGTGATGGCCCAGCATTTT.

This chain connects TRBV6-6 to TRBJ2-3; tentatively, D is TRBD2 (7 bases). This CDR3 has 16 residues. Germline CDR1 MNHNY, CDR2 SVGAGI (reference sequence). V lost 4 bases, J lost 2 bases, and 16 bases lay in between. CDR3 in DNA: TGTGCCAGCAGTTCCGTGGGAGGGGGGTTCACAGATACGCAGTATTTT. Protein: CASSSVGGGFTDTQYF.

The V and J genes are TRBV2 and TRBJ2-7; D remains unclear. The germline V gene encodes CDR1 SNHLY and CDR2 FYNNEI. The CDR3 contains 13 residues. V gave up 6 bases and J gave up 0 bases, with 9 bases separating them. CDR3 protein: CASRVQSSYEQYF. In DNA, the CDR3 is TGTGCCAGCAGGGTACAGAGCTCCTACGAGCAGTACTTC. Looking up the rest from reference TRBV2 and TRBJ2-7 gives the full variable domain: EPEVTQTPSHQVTQMGQEVILRCVPISNHLYFYWYRQILGQKVEFLVSFYNNEISEKSEIFDDQFSVERPDGSNFTLKIRSTKLEDSAMYFCASRVQSSYEQYFGPGTRLTVT.

In its sample, this clone was seen once. The gene calls are TRBV5-1 and TRBJ2-1; perhaps TRBD1 as D (6 bases). The CDR3 consists of 15 residues. V was pared by 4 bases and J by 0 bases, with 11 bases between. Germline loops: CDR1 SGHRS, CDR2 YFSETQ. CDR3 nucleotide sequence: TGCGCCAGCAGCCTACAGGGAACCTCCTACAATGAGCAGTTCTTC. Translated, it gives CASSLQGTSYNEQFF.

This sequence joins TRBV4-3 and TRBJ1-2; D is possibly TRBD1 (5 bases). The germline CDR1 and CDR2 sequences are LGHNA and YSLEER. The ends were cut back, 0 bases at V and 5 bases at J, with 13 bases in the middle. The CDR3 has 15 amino acids. CDR3 amino acids: CASSQDLSGLYGYTF. CDR3 sequence (DNA): TGCGCCAGCAGCCAAGATTTGTCAGGGTTATATGGCTACACCTTC.

This chain connects TRBV4-1 to TRBJ1-2, with 7 bases fitting TRBD1. V lost 4 bases, J lost 2 bases, and 7 bases stayed unmatched. Germline CDR1 is MGHRA and CDR2 is YSYEKL. CDR3 length equals 15 residues. The DNA of the CDR3 is TGCGCCAGCAGCCGTGACAGGGACACCAACTATGGCTACACCTTC. Translated, it gives CASSRDRDTNYGYTF.

V and J are TRBV28 and TRBJ1-1, with D possibly matching TRBD1 (5 bases). Trimming removed 4 bases at V and 1 base at J, with 10 bases between. This CDR3 is built from 14 residues. In germline, CDR1 is MDHEN, CDR2 SYDVKM. The CDR3 loop reads CASSYSDRNTEAFF. The CDR3 nucleotides are TGTGCCAGCAGTTACTCCGACAGGAACACTGAAGCTTTCTTT.

V and J are TRBV11-2 and TRBJ1-2; TRBD1 matches 7 bases. V was clipped by 5 bases and J by 5 bases; unmatched bases: 14. This CDR3 has 16 amino acids. Germline lookup yields CDR1 SGHAT and CDR2 FQNNGV. CDR3 protein: CASSPRGQGVPYGYTF. The CDR3 DNA follows: TGTGCCAGCAGCCCGAGAGGGCAGGGGGTGCCTTATGGCTACACCTTC.

In nucleotides, the CDR3 is TGTGCCAGCAGCTTAGATGCGAGCTCCTACGAGCAGTACTTC. Its translation is CASSLDASSYEQYF. The chain combines TRBV11-2 with TRBJ2-7, with D unclear. With 0 bases removed from V and 0 bases from J, the gap between germline ends came to 6 bases. The CDR3 contains 14 residues. Per germline, CDR1 SGHAT and CDR2 FQNNGV.

The rearrangement joins TRBV11-2 to TRBJ2-4; possibly TRBD2 for D (7 bases). CDR3 length: 15 residues. V gave up 8 bases and J gave up 2 bases, with 16 bases separating them. The germline V gene has CDR1 SGHAT and CDR2 FQNNGV. The CDR3 protein is CASARGGLSKNIQYF. For the CDR3, the DNA is TGTGCCAGCGCCCGCGGGGGCCTGTCCAAAAACATTCAGTACTTC.

This clone was seen once. Other DNA sequences of this sample code for an identical CDR3. The chain recombines TRBV5-1 with TRBJ1-2, with a weak D call TRBD1 (5 bases). The V and J ends lost 0 bases and 5 bases respectively, with 14 bases between them. Germline CDR1 reads SGHRS; CDR2 reads YFSETQ. This CDR3 contains 15 residues. Here the CDR3 reads CASSLAGRASYGYTF. CDR3 DNA sequence: TGCGCCAGCAGCTTGGCCGGCAGGGCTTCTTATGGCTACACCTTC.